The rows below give T cell receptor beta chains drawn from one sample of a study of cytomegalovirus exposure and HLA in healthy donors. Clones were read by immunoSEQ multiplex PCR, and TCRdb kept only the in-frame ones, dropping some. Altogether 130,000 or so clones are present, roughly 78% being singletons, with the ten largest covering 5% to 6.5%. Sequencing was carried out using PBMCs. These receptors all stem from a man in his thirties or forties in good health and CMV-seronegative. CDR3s leave out the opening cysteine and the closing phenylalanine or tryptophan. The order of the fields is clone size, V gene, J gene, CDR3 protein. Clone size is stated in some rows and not others, as once, few, many or a class when expanded.

NA,TRBV10-2,TRBJ1-1,ASSEVRWDTEAF
NA,TRBV5-1,TRBJ2-2,ASSSEGTTGELF
NA,TRBV5-1,TRBJ2-2,ASSLDTPNTGELF
NA,TRBV19,TRBJ2-5,ASSISQGAPAGQETQY
NA,TRBV5-4,TRBJ1-4,ASSTQGVDEKLF
NA,TRBV28,TRBJ2-3,ASSLGTGSTDTQY
NA,TRBV5-1,TRBJ2-3,ASSLEASGITDTQY
NA,TRBV5-4,TRBJ2-5,ASSFGGSGETQY
NA,TRBV27,TRBJ2-7,ASSLEQGYEQY
NA,TRBV7-9,TRBJ2-1,ASSSQGGQF
few,TRBV10-1,TRBJ2-7,ASSEPGSEQY
NA,TRBV7-6,TRBJ2-3,ASSLTSGTQY
NA,TRBV5-1,TRBJ1-5,ASSTGTDNQPQH
NA,TRBV7-2,TRBJ2-5,ASSFGGIQETQY
NA,TRBV5-1,TRBJ1-1,ASSLLFSGNTEAF
NA,TRBV2,TRBJ2-3,ASSERGVPDTQY
NA,TRBV5-1,TRBJ2-1,ASSLVQGASNEQF
few,TRBV6-5,TRBJ2-1,ASSLDRGSYNEQF
few,TRBV4-3,TRBJ2-1,ASSQATTGFPNEQF
NA,TRBV4-1,TRBJ1-1,ASSPSRGGMNTEAF
NA,TRBV11-2,TRBJ2-7,ASSLDSVEQY
NA,TRBV2,TRBJ1-1,ASSPTGKTEAF
NA,TRBV7-9,TRBJ2-3,ASSLAWGLSRDTQY
NA,TRBV7-2,TRBJ2-3,ASSLYPGTQY
NA,TRBV6-1,TRBJ2-7,ASSVWTGDYEQY
NA,TRBV7-9,TRBJ1-1,ASSTPTGLRMNTEAF
NA,TRBV7-9,TRBJ1-4,ASSLGQGPEKLF
NA,TRBV6-1,TRBJ2-1,ASSVGRVNEQF
once,TRBV7-9,TRBJ2-5,ASRQSGTGGRRETQY
NA,TRBV4-3,TRBJ1-2,ASSQGGQGDYGYT
once,TRBV5-4,TRBJ1-1,ASSLRGGAYTEAF
NA,TRBV30,TRBJ1-2,AWSRAGRREGYT
NA,TRBV4-2,TRBJ2-1,ASRKTSRDRGLYNEQF
NA,TRBV5-6,TRBJ2-5,ASSLGAIQETQY
NA,TRBV5-4,TRBJ2-1,ASSFGLAGYNEQF
NA,TRBV7-6,TRBJ2-1,ASSNNPPREALINEQF
NA,TRBV18,TRBJ2-5,ASSPSVRETQY
NA,TRBV7-9,TRBJ1-2,ASSWEAANYGYT
few,TRBV11-2,TRBJ1-4,ASSQTGLGEKLF
NA,TRBV6-5,TRBJ2-2,ASTVAGGATGELF
NA,TRBV10-3,TRBJ2-1,AISETRPYNEQF
NA,TRBV6-6,TRBJ2-5,ASSYGRGETQY
NA,TRBV4-1,TRBJ2-2,ASSQDYRTGSNTNTGELF
NA,TRBV7-6,TRBJ1-1,ASSESGNTEAF
NA,TRBV7-8,TRBJ2-7,ASSLAYGSRGDYEQY
once,TRBV6-5,TRBJ2-3,ASSYSPAVTDTQY
NA,TRBV5-4,TRBJ2-1,ASSLLDSYNEQF
NA,TRBV5-1,TRBJ2-5,ASSLVAGAEETQY
NA,TRBV5-1,TRBJ2-2,ASSLAIGELF
NA,TRBV6-5,TRBJ1-2,ASTRGRDSYGYT
NA,TRBV15,TRBJ2-5,ATSRDDTGDETQY
NA,TRBV27,TRBJ2-6,ASSEYSGANVLT
once,TRBV5-7,TRBJ1-2,ASSLHDRGHYGYT
once,TRBV6-1,TRBJ1-2,ASSEVAGDYGYT
NA,TRBV7-3,TRBJ2-1,ASSPKTAVSYNEQF
NA,TRBV28,TRBJ2-1,ASSFLGLAGDNEQF
NA,TRBV5-6,TRBJ2-7,ASSAGPPSPEQY
NA,TRBV5-1,TRBJ1-5,ASSLSSNQPQH
NA,TRBV7-2,TRBJ2-1,ASSFLLAGEDEQF
NA,TRBV29-1,TRBJ2-7,SDGTGGREQY